The clone carrying this T cell receptor (beta chain) showed up just a few times. The germline CDR1 and CDR2 sequences are SGHNT and YYREEE (reference sequence). The CDR3 spans 18 residues. The J segment lost 6 bases and the V segment lost 6 bases, leaving 20 bases of the junction unmatched. This entry belongs to a study of blood T cell repertoires in COVID-19. The wider study: The origin of the acute and convalescent COVID-19 samples was the United States, Italy and Spain.

TCRdb's table, derived via immunoSEQ multiplex PCR, lists solely in-frame clones and lacks some. This sample carries 300,000 or so clones, roughly 88% of them seen once, and the ten largest clones take under 2%. The origin of this receptor is a woman between 45 and 60 years old with acute or convalescent COVID-19. The sequenced sample was peripheral blood. The genes are TRBV5-4 and TRBJ2-2, with TRBD1 identical over 7 bases. The CDR3 bases are TGTGCCAGCACCCGGAATGGGACAGTGGGTTGGATCCCCGGGGAGCTGTTTTTT. It yields the protein CASTRNGTVGWIPGELFF.